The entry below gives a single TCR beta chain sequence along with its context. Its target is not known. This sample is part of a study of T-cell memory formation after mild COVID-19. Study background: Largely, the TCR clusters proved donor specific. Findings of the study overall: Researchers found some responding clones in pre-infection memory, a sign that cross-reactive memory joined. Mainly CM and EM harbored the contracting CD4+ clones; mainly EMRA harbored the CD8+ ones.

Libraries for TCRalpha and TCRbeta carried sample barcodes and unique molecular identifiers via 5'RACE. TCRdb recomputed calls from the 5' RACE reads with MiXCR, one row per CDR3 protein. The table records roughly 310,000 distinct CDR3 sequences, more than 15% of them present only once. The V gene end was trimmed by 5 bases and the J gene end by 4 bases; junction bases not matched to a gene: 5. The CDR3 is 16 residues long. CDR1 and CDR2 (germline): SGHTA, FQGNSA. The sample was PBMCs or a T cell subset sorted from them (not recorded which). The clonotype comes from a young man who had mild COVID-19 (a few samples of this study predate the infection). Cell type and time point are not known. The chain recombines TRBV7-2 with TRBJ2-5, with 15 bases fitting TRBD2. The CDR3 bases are TGTGCCAGCAGCCGGACTAGCGGGGGGGGCCCAGAGACCCAGTACTTC. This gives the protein CASSRTSGGGPETQYF.